What follows is one T cell receptor beta chain and its context. Its cognate antigen is unknown. Sequenced by immunoSEQ multiplex PCR; TCRdb stores in-frame clones only, minus some. The sample lists 80,000 to 95,000 clones, approximately 80% occurring once. The entry originates in a study of T cell responses to AZD1222 COVID-19 vaccine. Notes on the study in general: Only 5 or 6 individuals given AZD1222 were seropositive at baseline. Within unmutated variant regions lay the reported targets of nearly half of spike-specific TCRs. Once two AZD1222 doses were given, Spike-specific TCR breadth and depth went up. White British people made up most donors, females outnumbered males, and clonal diversity was possibly underestimated.

V was pared by 3 bases and J by 2 bases, with 16 bases between. Per germline, CDR1 SGHRS and CDR2 YFSETQ. The CDR3 sequence is 16 residues long. The material was peripheral blood, obtained on day 0 of AZD1222 vaccination. V usage is TRBV5-1 and J usage is TRBJ2-3; D possibly matches TRBD1 or TRBD2 (7 bases each). The clonotype originates from an adult in good health. CDR3 sequence (DNA): TGCGCCAGCAGCTCGGGGGGACAGAGTTTCACAGATACGCAGTATTTT. Its protein product is CASSSGGQSFTDTQYF. Variable domain in full (rest from reference TRBV5-1 and TRBJ2-3): KAGVTQTPRYLIKTRGQQVTLSCSPISGHRSVSWYQQTPGQGLQFLFEYFSETQRNKGNFPGRFSGRQFSNSRSEMNVSTLELGDSALYLCASSSGGQSFTDTQYFGPGTRLTVL.